The clone carrying this T cell receptor beta chain appeared a few times. What it binds is not known. Constant-segment primers and 5'RACE yielded cDNA libraries for TCR alpha and TCR beta, each carrying sample barcodes and UMIs. TCRdb itself ran the 5' RACE reads through MiXCR, one entry per CDR3 protein. The profile covers 550,000 to 600,000 distinct CDR3 sequences, with 15% to 20% appearing a single time and approximately 8.1% taken by the ten largest. These data come from a study of T-cell memory formation after mild COVID-19. Study information: For the most part, TCR clusters were specific to one donor.

Notes on the study in general: Day 15 to 85 contracting clones showed balanced CD4/CD8; later expanders leaned CD4+. Unconfirmed was the SARS-CoV-2 specificity of second-wave clones that peaked on day 37.

Material: PBMCs or a T cell subset sorted from them (not recorded which). The clonotype was recovered from an adult woman who had mild COVID-19 (a few samples of this study predate the infection). Cell type and time point are not known.

The CDR3 DNA sequence: TGCAGCGTGGCTACAGGGGGCACTAATGAAAAACTGTTTTTT. Protein product: CSVATGGTNEKLFF. The chain uses TRBV29-1 and TRBJ1-4, with 9 bases identical to TRBD1. Germline V gives CDR1 SQVTM, CDR2 ANQGSEA. This CDR3 has 14 amino acids. V was pared by 6 bases and J by 2 bases, with 4 bases of the junction left unmatched.